Here is one T cell receptor (beta chain) with its context. Its antigen remains unidentified. The data belong to a study of cytomegalovirus exposure and HLA in healthy donors. Study-level findings and limits: CMV antigen specificity of a few CMV-associated chains was confirmed in vitro.

Use of 60 Vbeta and 13 Jbeta primers characterized the PCR. The data were produced by immunoSEQ multiplex PCR, yet TCRdb's version contains in-frame clones alone and is incomplete. The repertoire holds about 170,000 clones, with under 80% as singletons. The CDR3 has 15 residues. J gave up 9 bases and V 3 bases, and 11 bases lay outside the gene matches. Germline CDR1 LNHNV, CDR2 YYDKDF (reference sequence). The V call is TRBV15, the J call TRBJ2-1; TRBD1 agrees at 7 bases. This clonotype was sampled from a female donor in good health and CMV-seronegative. The sequencing input was PBMCs. Here the CDR3 reads CATSSDATGVGEQFF. CDR3 sequence (DNA): TGTGCCACCAGCAGTGATGCTACAGGGGTAGGTGAGCAGTTCTTC.